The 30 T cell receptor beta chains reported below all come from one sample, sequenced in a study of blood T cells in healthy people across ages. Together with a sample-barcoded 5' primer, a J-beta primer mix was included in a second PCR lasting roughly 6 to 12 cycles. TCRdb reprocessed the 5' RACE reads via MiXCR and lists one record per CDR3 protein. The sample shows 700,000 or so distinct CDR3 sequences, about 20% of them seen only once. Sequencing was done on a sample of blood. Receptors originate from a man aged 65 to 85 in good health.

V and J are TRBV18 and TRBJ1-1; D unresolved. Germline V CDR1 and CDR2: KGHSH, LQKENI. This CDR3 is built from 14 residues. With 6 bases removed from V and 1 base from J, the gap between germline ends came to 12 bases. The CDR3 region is CASSISGTNTEAFF. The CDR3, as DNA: TGTGCCAGCTCGATAAGCGGTACGAACACTGAAGCTTTCTTT.

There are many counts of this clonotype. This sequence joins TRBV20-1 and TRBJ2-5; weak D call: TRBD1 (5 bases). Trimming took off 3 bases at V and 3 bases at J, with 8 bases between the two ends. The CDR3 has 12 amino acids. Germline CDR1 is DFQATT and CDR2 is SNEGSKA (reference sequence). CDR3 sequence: CSASKQEETQYF. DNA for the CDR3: TGCAGTGCTAGTAAACAGGAAGAGACCCAGTACTTC.

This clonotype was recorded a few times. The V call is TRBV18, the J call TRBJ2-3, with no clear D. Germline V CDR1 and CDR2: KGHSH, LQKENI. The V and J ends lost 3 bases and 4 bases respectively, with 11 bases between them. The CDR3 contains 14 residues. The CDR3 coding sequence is TGTGCCAGCTCACCTTCGTGGACGGCAGATACGCAGTATTTT. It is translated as CASSPSWTADTQYF.

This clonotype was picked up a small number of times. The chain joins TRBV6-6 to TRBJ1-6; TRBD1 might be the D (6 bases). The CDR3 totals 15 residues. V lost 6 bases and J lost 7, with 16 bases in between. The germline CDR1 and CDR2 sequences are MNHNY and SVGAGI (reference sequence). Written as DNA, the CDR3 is TGTGCCAGCAGCCCCCTGACAGGATCAAATTCACCCCTCCACTTT. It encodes CASSPLTGSNSPLHF.

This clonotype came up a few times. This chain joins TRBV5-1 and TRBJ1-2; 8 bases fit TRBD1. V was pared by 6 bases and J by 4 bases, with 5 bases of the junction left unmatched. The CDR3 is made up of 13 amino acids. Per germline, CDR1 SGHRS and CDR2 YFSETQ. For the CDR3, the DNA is TGCGCCAGCACTCTACAGGGGGGCTATGGCTACACCTTC. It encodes CASTLQGGYGYTF.

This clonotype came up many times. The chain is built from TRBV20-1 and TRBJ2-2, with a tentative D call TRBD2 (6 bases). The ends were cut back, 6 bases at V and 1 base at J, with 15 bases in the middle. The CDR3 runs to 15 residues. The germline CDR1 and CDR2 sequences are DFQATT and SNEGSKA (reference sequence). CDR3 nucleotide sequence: TGCAGTGCGAAAGCTAGCGTCAGGAACACCGGGGAGCTGTTTTTT. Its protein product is CSAKASVRNTGELFF.

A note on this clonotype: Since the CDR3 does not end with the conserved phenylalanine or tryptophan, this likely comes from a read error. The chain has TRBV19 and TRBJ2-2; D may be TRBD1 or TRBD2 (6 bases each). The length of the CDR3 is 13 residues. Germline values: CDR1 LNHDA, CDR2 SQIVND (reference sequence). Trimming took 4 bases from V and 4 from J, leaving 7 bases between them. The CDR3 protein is CASSRGATGELFS. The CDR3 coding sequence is TGTGCCAGTAGTAGGGGGGCCACCGGGGAGCTGTTTTCT.

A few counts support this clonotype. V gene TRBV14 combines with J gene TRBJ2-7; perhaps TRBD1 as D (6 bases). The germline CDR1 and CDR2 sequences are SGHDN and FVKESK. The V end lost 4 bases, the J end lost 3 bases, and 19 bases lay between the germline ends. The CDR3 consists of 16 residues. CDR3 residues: CASSRQTGRGGYEQYF. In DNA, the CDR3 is TGTGCCAGCAGCCGCCAAACAGGGCGAGGGGGCTACGAGCAGTACTTC.

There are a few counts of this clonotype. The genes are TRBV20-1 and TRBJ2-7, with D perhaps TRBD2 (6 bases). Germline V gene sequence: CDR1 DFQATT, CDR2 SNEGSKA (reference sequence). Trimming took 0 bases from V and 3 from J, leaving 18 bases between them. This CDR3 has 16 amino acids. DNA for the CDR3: TGCAGTGCTAGAGATCAGGATACGGGAGCCTACTACGAGCAGTACTTC. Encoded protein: CSARDQDTGAYYEQYF.

The CDR3 loop reads CASSPERTEAFF. The CDR3 DNA sequence: TGTGCCAGCAGCCCCGAGCGGACAGAAGCTTTCTTT. The chain is built from TRBV7-9 and TRBJ1-1; D perhaps matches TRBD1 (5 bases). Trimming removed 5 bases from V and 8 bases from J, with 12 bases in between. The CDR3 length is 12 residues. Looked up from germline, CDR1 is SEHNR and CDR2 is FQNEAQ (reference sequence).

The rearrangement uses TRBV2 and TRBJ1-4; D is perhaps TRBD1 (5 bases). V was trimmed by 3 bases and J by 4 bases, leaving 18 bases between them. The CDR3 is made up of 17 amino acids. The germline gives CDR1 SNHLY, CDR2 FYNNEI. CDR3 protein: CASSELASPGLNEKLFF. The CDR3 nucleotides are TGTGCCAGCAGTGAGCTAGCCAGTCCGGGGCTTAATGAAAAACTGTTTTTT.

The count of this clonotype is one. This CDR3 reads CASTEGLAGGLETQYF. The CDR3 coding sequence is TGTGCCAGCACCGAGGGACTAGCGGGGGGGCTAGAGACCCAGTACTTC. The V gene is TRBV6-6, the J gene TRBJ2-5, with TRBD2 identical over 16 bases. The junction had 6 bases not matched to a gene; V was cut back by 7 bases and J by 4 bases. The CDR3 runs 16 residues. Germline CDR1 is MNHNY and CDR2 is SVGAGI (reference sequence).

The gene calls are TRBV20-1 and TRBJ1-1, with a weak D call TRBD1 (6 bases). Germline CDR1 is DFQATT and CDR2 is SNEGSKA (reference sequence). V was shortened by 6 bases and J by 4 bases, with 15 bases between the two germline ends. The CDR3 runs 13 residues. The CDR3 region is CSAVGGSATEAFF. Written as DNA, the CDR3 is TGCAGTGCCGTCGGGGGCTCGGCCACTGAAGCTTTCTTT.

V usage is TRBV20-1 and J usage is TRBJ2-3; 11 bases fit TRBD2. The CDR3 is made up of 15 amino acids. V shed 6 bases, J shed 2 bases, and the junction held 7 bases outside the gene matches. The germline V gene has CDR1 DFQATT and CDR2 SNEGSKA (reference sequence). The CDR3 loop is CSASTSGGNTDTQYF. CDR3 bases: TGCAGTGCCTCCACTAGCGGGGGAAACACAGATACGCAGTATTTT.

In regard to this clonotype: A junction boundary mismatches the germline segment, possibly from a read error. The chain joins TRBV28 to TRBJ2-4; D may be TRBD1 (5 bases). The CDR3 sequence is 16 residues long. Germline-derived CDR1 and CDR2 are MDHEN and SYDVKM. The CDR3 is CASSFFLGVDKNIQYF. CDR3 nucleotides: TGTGCCAGCAGTTTTTTCCTAGGGGTGGACAAAAACATTCAGTATTTC.

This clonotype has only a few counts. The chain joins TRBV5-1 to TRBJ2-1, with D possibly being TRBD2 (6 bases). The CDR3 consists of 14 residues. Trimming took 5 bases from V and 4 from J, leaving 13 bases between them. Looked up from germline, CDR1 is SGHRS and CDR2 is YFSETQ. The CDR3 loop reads CASSLPTSYNEQFF. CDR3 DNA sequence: TGCGCCAGCAGTCTTCCGACTAGTTACAATGAGCAGTTCTTC.

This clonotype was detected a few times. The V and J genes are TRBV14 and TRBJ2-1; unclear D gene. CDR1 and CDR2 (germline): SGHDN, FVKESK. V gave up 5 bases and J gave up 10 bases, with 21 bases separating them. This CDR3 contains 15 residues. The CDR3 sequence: CASSSLVGFGREQFF. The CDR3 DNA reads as TGTGCCAGCAGCTCCCTCGTTGGGTTCGGAAGAGAGCAGTTCTTC.

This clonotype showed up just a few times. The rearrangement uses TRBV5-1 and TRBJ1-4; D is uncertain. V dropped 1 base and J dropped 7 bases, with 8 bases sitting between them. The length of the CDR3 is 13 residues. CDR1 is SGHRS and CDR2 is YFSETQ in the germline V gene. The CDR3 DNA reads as TGCGCCAGCAGCTTGAAGCCACCTGAAAAACTGTTTTTT. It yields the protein CASSLKPPEKLFF.

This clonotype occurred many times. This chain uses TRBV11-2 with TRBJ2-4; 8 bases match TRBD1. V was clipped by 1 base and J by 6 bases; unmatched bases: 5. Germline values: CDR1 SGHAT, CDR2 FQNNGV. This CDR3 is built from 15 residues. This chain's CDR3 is CASSLGTGFGNIQYF. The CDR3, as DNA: TGTGCCAGCAGCTTAGGGACAGGGTTTGGAAACATTCAGTACTTC.

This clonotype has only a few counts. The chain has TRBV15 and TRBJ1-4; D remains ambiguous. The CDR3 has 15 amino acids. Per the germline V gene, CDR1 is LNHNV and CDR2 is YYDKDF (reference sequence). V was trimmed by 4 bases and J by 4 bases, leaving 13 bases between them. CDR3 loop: CATSIRRALNEKLFF. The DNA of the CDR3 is TGTGCCACCAGCATACGACGGGCCCTTAATGAAAAACTGTTTTTT.

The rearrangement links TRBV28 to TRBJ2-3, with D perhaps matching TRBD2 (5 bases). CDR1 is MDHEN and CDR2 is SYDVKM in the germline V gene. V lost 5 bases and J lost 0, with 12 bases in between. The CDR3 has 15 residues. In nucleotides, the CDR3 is TGTGCCAGCAGTGGAGCCGGAGGTAGCACAGATACGCAGTATTTT. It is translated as CASSGAGGSTDTQYF.

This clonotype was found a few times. CDR3 nucleotides: TGTGCCAGCAGGAAAAGTATTGACAGGACTGAAGCTTTCTTT. It specifies CASRKSIDRTEAFF. The chain combines TRBV12-3 or TRBV12-4 with TRBJ1-1; D may be TRBD1 (6 bases). This CDR3 has 14 amino acids. Trimming took 6 bases from V and 5 from J, leaving 16 bases between them.

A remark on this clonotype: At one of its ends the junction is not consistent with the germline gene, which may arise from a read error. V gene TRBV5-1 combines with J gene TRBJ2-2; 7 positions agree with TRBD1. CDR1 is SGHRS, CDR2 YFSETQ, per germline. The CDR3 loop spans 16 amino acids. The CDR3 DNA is TGCGCCAGCAGCTTGGACCAGACAGGGAACACCGGGGAGCTGCTTTTT. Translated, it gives CASSLDQTGNTGELLF.

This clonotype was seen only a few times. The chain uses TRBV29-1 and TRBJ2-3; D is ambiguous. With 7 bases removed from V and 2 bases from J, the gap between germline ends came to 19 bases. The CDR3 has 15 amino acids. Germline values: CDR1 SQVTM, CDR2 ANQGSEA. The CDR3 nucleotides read TGCAGCGCCAGGCCCCGGGCCTTGCCCACAGATACGCAGTATTTT. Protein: CSARPRALPTDTQYF.

This chain's CDR3 is CASSWNPGNIQYF. CDR3 bases: TGTGCCAGCAGTTGGAATCCGGGAAACATTCAGTACTTC. The chain links TRBV6-5 to TRBJ2-4; D is undetermined. The V and J ends lost 4 bases and 6 bases respectively, with 10 bases between them. The CDR3 runs 13 residues. Germline V gene lookup returns CDR1 MNHEY and CDR2 SVGAGI.

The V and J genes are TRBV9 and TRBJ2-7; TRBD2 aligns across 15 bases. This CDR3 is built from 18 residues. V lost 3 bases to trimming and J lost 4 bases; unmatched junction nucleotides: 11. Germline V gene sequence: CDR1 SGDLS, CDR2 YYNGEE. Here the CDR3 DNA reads TGTGCCAGCAGCGCGGGACTAGCGGGAGGTTTGGAGGGTTACGAGCAGTACTTC. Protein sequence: CASSAGLAGGLEGYEQYF.

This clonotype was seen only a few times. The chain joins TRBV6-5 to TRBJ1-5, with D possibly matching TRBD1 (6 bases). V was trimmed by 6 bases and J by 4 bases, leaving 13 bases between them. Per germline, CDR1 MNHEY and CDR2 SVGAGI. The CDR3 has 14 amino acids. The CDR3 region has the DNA TGTGCCAGCAGACCCGGACAGCTAAATCAGCCCCAGCATTTT. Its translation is CASRPGQLNQPQHF.

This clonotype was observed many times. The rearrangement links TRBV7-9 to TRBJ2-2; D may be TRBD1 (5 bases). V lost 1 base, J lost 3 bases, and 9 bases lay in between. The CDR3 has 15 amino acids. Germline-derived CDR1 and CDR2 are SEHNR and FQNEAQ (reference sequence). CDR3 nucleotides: TGTGCCAGCAGCTTAGTCTCAGGGCACACCGGGGAGCTGTTTTTT. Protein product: CASSLVSGHTGELFF.

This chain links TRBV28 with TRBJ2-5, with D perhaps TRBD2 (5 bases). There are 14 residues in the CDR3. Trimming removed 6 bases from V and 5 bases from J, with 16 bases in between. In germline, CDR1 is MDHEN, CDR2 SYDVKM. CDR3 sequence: CASSFGNLGETQYF. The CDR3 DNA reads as TGTGCCAGCAGCTTCGGGAACCTAGGGGAGACCCAGTACTTC.

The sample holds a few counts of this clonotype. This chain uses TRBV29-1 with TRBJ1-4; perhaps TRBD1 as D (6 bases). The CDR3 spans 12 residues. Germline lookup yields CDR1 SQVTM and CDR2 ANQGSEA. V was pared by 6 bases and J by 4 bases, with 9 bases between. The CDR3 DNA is TGCAGCGTGCGACAGGATAATGAAAAACTGTTTTTT. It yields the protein CSVRQDNEKLFF.